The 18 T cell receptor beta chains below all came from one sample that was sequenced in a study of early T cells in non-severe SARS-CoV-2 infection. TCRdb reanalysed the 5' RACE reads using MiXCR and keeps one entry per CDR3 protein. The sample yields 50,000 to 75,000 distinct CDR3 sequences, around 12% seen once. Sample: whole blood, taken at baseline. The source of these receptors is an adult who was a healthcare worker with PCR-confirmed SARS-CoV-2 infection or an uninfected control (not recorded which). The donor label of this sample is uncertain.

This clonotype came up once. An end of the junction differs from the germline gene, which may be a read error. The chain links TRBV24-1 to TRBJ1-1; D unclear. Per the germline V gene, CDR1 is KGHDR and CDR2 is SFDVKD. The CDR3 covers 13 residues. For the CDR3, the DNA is TGTGCCACCTGTGATTTTAGGAAAAATGAAGCTTTCTTT. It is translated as CATCDFRKNEAFF.

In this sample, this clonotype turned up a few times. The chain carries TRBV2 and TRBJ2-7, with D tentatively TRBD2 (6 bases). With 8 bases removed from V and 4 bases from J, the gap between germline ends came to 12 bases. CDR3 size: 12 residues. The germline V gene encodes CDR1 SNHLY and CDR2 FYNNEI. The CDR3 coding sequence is TGTGCCAGCCAGGGAGGAACGTACGAGCAGTACGTC. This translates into CASQGGTYEQYV.

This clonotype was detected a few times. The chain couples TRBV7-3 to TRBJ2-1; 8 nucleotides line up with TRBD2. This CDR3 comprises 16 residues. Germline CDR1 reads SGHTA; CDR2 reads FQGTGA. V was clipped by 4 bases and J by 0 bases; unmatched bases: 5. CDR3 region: CASSSLAGSSYNEQFF. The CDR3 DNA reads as TGTGCCAGCAGCTCGTTAGCGGGGAGCTCCTACAATGAGCAGTTCTTC.

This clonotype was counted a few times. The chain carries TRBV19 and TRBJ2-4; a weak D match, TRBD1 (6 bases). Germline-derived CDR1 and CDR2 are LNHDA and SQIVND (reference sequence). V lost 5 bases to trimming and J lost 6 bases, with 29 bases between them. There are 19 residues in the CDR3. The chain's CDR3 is CASSDILGTHGPVGNIQYF. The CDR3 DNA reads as TGTGCCAGTAGTGACATCCTCGGGACACACGGACCGGTTGGAAACATTCAGTACTTC.

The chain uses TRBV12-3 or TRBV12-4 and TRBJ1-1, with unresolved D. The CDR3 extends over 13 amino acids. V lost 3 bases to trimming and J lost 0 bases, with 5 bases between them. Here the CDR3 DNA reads TGTGCCAGCAGTTTGTACGTGAACACTGAAGCTTTCTTT. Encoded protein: CASSLYVNTEAFF.

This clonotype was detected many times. The CDR3 DNA reads TGCAGCGTTGGGGATAGCGGGGTGAACACAGATACGCAGTATTTT. Translated: CSVGDSGVNTDTQYF. The J gene is TRBJ2-3, the V gene TRBV29-1; 8 bases fit TRBD2. Per germline, CDR1 SQVTM and CDR2 ANQGSEA. The CDR3 is 15 residues long. V lost 4 bases to trimming and J lost 2 bases; unmatched junction nucleotides: 8.

Here the CDR3 DNA reads TGTGCCAGCAGCTTCTACGTAACCTACGAGCAGTACGTC. This encodes CASSFYVTYEQYV. V usage is TRBV7-3 and J usage is TRBJ2-7; D gene ambiguous. V lost 3 bases to trimming and J lost 2 bases, with 8 bases between them. The CDR3 extends over 13 amino acids. The V gene's germline CDR1 is SGHTA and CDR2 FQGTGA.

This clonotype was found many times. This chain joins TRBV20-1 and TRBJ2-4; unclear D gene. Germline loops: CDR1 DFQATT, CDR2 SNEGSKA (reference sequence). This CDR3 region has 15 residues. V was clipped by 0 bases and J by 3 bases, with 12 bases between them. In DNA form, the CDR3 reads TGCAGTGCTAGAGATCGTGTCCGCAGCAAAAACATTCAGTACTTC. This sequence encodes CSARDRVRSKNIQYF.

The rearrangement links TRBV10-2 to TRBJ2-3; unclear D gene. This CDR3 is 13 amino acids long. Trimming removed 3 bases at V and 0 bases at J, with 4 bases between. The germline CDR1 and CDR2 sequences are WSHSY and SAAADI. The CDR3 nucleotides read TGCGCCAGCAGTGACGGTAGCACAGATACGCAGTATTTT. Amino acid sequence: CASSDGSTDTQYF.

CDR3 coding DNA: TGTGCCTGGGCGGGACAGCCTAATTCACCCCTCCACTTT. Its translation is CAWAGQPNSPLHF. This sequence joins TRBV30 and TRBJ1-6, with 7 bases fitting TRBD1. The germline gives CDR1 GTSNPN, CDR2 SVGIG (reference sequence). The CDR3 consists of 13 residues. V trimming: 5 bases; J trimming: 6 bases; junction bases outside the gene matches: 4.

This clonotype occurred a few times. CDR3 sequence: CASSPGLAGDSTDTQYF. CDR3 DNA sequence: TGTGCCAGCAGCCCGGGACTAGCGGGGGACAGCACAGATACGCAGTATTTT. This chain uses TRBV13 with TRBJ2-3; 14 bases match TRBD2. The junction had 4 bases not matched to a gene; V was cut back by 5 bases and J by 0 bases. CDR1 and CDR2 (germline): PRHDT, FYEKMQ (reference sequence). This CDR3 is built from 17 residues.

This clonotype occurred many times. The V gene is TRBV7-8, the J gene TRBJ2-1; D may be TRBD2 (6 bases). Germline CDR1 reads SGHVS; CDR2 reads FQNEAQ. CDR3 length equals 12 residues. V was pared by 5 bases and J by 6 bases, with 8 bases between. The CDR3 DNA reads TGTGCCAGCAGCCATAGCGGCAATGAGCAGTTCTTC. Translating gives CASSHSGNEQFF.

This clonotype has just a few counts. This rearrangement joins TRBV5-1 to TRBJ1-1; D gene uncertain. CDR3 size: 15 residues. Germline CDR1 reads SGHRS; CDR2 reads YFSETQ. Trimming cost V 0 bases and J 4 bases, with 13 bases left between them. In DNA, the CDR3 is TGCGCCAGCAGCTTGGAATATGCCGGATTCACTGAAGCTTTCTTT. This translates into CASSLEYAGFTEAFF. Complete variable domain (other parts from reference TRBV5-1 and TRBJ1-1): KAGVTQTPRYLIKTRGQQVTLSCSPISGHRSVSWYQQTPGQGLQFLFEYFSETQRNKGNFPGRFSGRQFSNSRSEMNVSTLELGDSALYLCASSLEYAGFTEAFFGQGTRLTVV.

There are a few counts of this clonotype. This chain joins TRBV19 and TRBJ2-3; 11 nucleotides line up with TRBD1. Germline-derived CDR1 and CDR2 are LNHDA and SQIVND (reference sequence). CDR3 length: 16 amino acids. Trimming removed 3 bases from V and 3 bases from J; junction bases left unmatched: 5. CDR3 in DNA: TGTGCCAGTAGTATGGGGACAGGGGGATGGACAGATACGCAGTATTTT. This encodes CASSMGTGGWTDTQYF. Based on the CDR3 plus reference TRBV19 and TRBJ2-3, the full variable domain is DGGITQSPKYLFRKEGQNVTLSCEQNLNHDAMYWYRQDPGQGLRLIYYSQIVNDFQKGDIAEGYSVSREKKESFPLTVTSAQKNPTAFYLCASSMGTGGWTDTQYFGPGTRLTVL.

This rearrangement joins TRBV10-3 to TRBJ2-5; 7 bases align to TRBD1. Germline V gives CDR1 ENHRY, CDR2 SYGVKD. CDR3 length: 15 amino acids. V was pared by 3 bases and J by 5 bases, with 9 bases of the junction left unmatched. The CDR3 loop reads CAISEIDRARETQYF. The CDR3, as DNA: TGTGCCATCAGTGAAATAGACAGGGCGCGGGAGACCCAGTACTTC.

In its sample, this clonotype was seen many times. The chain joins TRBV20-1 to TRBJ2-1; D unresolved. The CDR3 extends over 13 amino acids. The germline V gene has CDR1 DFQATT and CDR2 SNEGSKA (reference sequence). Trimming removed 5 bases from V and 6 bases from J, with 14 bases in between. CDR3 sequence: CSAPPRQTNEQFF. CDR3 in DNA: TGCAGTGCTCCCCCACGGCAGACCAATGAGCAGTTCTTC.

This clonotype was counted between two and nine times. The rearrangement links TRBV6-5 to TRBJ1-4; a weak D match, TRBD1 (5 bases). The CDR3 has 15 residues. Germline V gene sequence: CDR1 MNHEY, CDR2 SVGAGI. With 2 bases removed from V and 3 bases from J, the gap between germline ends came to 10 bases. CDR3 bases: TGTGCCAGCAGTTACGGGGGGACGGCTAATGAAAAACTGTTTTTT. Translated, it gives CASSYGGTANEKLFF.

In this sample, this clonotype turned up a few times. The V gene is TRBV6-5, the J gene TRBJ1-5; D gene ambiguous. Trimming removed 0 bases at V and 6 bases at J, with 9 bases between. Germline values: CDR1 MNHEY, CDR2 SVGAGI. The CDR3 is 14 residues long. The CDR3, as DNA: TGTGCCAGCAGTTACTCGGAGGCGGGTCAGCCCCAGCATTTT. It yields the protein CASSYSEAGQPQHF.